This T cell receptor (beta chain) is from a study of graft-versus-host responses after intestinal transplantation. Some clones are missing from TCRdb's copy, which holds only in-frame ones; the method was immunoSEQ multiplex PCR. The data hold roughly 92,000 clones, with 88% observed a single time. With respect to this clone: The antigen is unknown.

V gave up 6 bases and J gave up 6 bases; unmatched junction bases: 7. Germline assignment: CDR1 SNHLY and CDR2 FYNNEI. The length of the CDR3 is 14 residues. The chain is built from TRBV2 and TRBJ1-5, with TRBD1 matching 8 bases. The TCR sequence derives from a human donor who was the organ donor for an intestinal transplant. Sequencing used unstimulated CD4+ T cells sorted from spleen or lymph node cells, obtained before transplant. For the CDR3, the DNA is TGTGCCAGCAGCCCCGGACAGGGAGGTCAGCCCCAGCATTTT. The encoded protein is CASSPGQGGQPQHF.